The sequence of this T cell receptor beta chain was determined in a study of T cells in women clearing cervical HPV infection (dated by TCRdb to about 2018). In the study overall: Cases were some 24 women with histologically confirmed HPV16-related CIN3 or worse, including a couple of invasive cancers. The controls were around 25 women whose single incident HPV16 infection cleared within 12 months with no development of precancer or cancer. Case blood was taken at the visit when the lesion was first identified, whereas control blood was taken when infection was no longer detected. Among cases, blood sampling came a median of roughly 140 days after lesion detection, with an interquartile range of about 85 to 220 days. Because only a few women had HLA typing data, the possibility that HLA type acted as a confounder could not be ruled out. Nested within Costa Rica's Guanacaste HPV Natural History Study, an exploratory proof-of-principle case-control study compared TCR repertoires across cervical HPV16 outcomes. Cases and controls were matched on year of sample collection and on age within five years. Median age was about 30 years in cases versus less than 40 in controls, and baseline characteristics did not differ significantly. In the parent cohort, 10,000 to 11,000 women aged 18 or older were enrolled in Guanacaste, Costa Rica, during about 1992 to 1994 and then followed for approximately seven years. Quality controls consisted of five blinded duplicates per group, for a total of approximately 60 samples made up of 50 or so participants and about ten replicates. The paper's findings and limits, for the study overall: TRBV6-7 relative abundance was lower in cases than in controls (around 0.11% versus 0.16%; Bonferroni P = 0.0008). Whether associations preceded infection or resulted from infection could not be shown with the cross-sectional design, and effector/memory subsets and HPV-specific T cells were not isolated. T-cell numbers per sample were unknown, so richness differences could reflect varying T-cell content rather than repertoire biology. Random forest classifiers that combined richness and V gene abundances separated cases from controls with an estimated AUC of around 0.83. Across sequencing depths, CIN3+ cases showed significantly higher TCR repertoire richness than controls, but evenness did not differ between the groups.

The germline V end is reduced by 3 bases and the J end by 5 bases; junction bases left unmatched: 8. The CDR3 runs 14 residues from the cysteine to the phenylalanine. Part of the CDR3 DNA is given, 33 bases translated from base 1. Via the germline V gene (reference sequence), CDR1 is DFQATT and CDR2 SNEGSKA. Every participant had a single incident cervical HPV16 infection, and women with prevalent HPV16 infections were excluded. Cervical HPV DNA was detected with MY09/MY11 PCR, and genotyping was done by dot-blot hybridization. Around 16 mL of heparinized blood were centrifuged, and the buffy coat was aliquoted, frozen at -30°C, then stored at -80°C. QIAGEN kits were used to extract genomic DNA from buffy coat specimens. Details on this clone: The target of this receptor is not known. Read sequence stops 3 residues before the CDR3 end, and the germline J gene provides the missing end.

TCR beta CDR3 regions were amplified by multiplex PCR using the immunoSEQ assay from an average of roughly 1,300 ng genomic DNA per sample. Primer bias was corrected in the assay by using a complete synthetic TCR repertoire to establish an amplification baseline. The amplicons were sequenced using the Illumina platform. On the authors' methods: Sequences were error-corrected by clustering with frequency ratios and a modified nearest-neighbor algorithm and were then analyzed in the immunoSEQ Analyzer with IMGT gene definitions. At each rarefaction depth, TCR richness and evenness were averaged across 20 rarefaction repeats, and samples with fewer sequences than that depth were excluded. Wilcoxon rank sum tests with FDR correction were used to compare relative abundances of V, D and J genes between the groups. Blinded duplicates gave an intraclass correlation of about 96% for TCR richness and an average of about 76% across under 75 gene segments. Imported from immuneACCESS, the table was reduced by TCRdb to in-frame sequences with V and J called. These copies leave out some clones; in studies compared against another copy, an unresolved V gene accounts for under half, and the cause of the remainder is not known. V, J and clone size derive from that table, while D and trimming were established from the DNA sequence. The sample table includes about 48,000 clones. Around 1.6% of the sample belongs to the ten largest clones.

The source of this sequence is a woman aged 18 to 75 with a cervical HPV16 infection that either progressed to CIN3+ or cleared (not recorded which). Recombination linked TRBV20-1 to TRBJ2-3, with TRBD2 identical over 7 junction bases. What was sequenced was blood buffy coat. The covered CDR3 bases are TGCAGTGCTAGTGTGGGGGGGGAATTAGATACG. The encoded protein is CSASVGGELDT. The whole CDR3 sequence reads CSASVGGELDTQYF.